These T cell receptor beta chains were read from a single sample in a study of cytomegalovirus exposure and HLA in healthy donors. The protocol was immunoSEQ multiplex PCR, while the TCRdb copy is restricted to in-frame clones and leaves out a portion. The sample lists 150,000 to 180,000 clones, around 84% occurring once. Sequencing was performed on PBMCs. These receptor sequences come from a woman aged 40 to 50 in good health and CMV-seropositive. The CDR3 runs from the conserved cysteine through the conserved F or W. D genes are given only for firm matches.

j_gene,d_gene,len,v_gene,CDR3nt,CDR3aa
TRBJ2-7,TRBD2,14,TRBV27,TGTGCCAGCAGTTCTCCGGGAGGAGGATACGAGCAGTACTTC,CASSSPGGGYEQYF
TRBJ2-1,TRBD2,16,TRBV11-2,TGTGCCAGCAGCCCAAACCTACTAGCGGGAGCGGGTGAGCAGTTCTTC,CASSPNLLAGAGEQFF
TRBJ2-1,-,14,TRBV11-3,TGTGCCAGCAGCTTCGACAGACATAAGAATGAGCAGTTCTTC,CASSFDRHKNEQFF
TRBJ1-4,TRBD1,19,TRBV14,TGTGCCAGCAGCCCTCACGTGGGACAGAAAAACCCAACTAATGAAAAACTGTTTTTT,CASSPHVGQKNPTNEKLFF
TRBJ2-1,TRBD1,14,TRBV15,TGTGCCACCAGGACAGGGGGACCCTACAATGAGCAGTTCTTC,CATRTGGPYNEQFF
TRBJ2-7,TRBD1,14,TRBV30,TGTGCCTGGGACAGGGGACCCAGCTCCTACGAGCAGTACTTC,CAWDRGPSSYEQYF
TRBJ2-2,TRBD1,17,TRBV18,TGTGCCAGCTCACCACCGGGGACAGGGCTTAACACCGGGGAGCTGTTTTTT,CASSPPGTGLNTGELFF
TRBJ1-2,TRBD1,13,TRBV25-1,TGTGCCAGCATGGCGGGCAGGGGGAGAGGCTACACCTTC,CASMAGRGRGYTF
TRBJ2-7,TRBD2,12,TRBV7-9,TGTTCCAGCAGCTCGGGACTAGCGGGAACTCACTTC,CSSSSGLAGTHF
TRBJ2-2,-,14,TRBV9,TGTGCCAGCAGTGAAGCCCCTGCAGGAGGGGAGCTGTTTTTT,CASSEAPAGGELFF
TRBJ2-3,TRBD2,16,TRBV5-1,TGTGCCAGTAGCTTGGCCCCTAGCGGGAGTACAGATACGCAGTATTTT,CASSLAPSGSTDTQYF
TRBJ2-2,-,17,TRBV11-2,TGTGCCAGCAGCACCGCGATCGGCAGGTCGAACACCGGGGAGCTGTTTTTT,CASSTAIGRSNTGELFF